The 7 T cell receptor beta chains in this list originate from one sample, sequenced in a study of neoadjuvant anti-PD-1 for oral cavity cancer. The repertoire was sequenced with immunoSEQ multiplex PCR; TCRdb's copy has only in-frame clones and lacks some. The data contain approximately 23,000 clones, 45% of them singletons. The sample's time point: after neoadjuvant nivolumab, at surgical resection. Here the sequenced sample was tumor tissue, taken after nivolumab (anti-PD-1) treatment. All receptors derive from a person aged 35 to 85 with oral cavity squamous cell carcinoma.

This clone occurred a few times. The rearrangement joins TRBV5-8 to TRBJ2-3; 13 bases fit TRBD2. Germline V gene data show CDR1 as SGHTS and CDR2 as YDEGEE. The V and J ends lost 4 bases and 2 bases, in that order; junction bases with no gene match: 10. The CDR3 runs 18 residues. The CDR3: CASSTGTSGARVTDTQYF. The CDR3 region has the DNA TGTGCCAGCAGCACCGGGACTAGCGGGGCCCGGGTCACAGATACGCAGTATTTT. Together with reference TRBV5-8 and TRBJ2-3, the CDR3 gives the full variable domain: EAGVTQSPTHLIKTRGQQATLRCSPISGHTSVYWYQQALGLGLQFLLWYDEGEERNRGNFPPRFSGRQFPNYSSELNVNALELEDSALYLCASSTGTSGARVTDTQYFGPGTRLTVL.

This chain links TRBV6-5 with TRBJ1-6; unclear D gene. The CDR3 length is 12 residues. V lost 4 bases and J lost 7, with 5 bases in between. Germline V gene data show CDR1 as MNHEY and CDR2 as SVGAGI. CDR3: CASSLGNSPLHF. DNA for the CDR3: TGTGCCAGCAGTTTAGGGAATTCACCCCTCCACTTT.

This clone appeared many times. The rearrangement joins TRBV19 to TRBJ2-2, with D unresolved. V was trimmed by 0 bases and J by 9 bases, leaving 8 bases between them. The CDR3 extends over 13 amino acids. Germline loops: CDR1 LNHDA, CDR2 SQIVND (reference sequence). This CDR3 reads CASSIDSLRELFF. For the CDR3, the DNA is TGTGCCAGTAGTATAGACTCGCTACGGGAGCTGTTTTTT.

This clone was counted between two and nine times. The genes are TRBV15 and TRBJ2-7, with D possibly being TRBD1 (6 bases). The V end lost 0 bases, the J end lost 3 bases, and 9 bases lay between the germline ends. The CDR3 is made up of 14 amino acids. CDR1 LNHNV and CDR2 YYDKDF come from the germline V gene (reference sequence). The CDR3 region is CATSRDTGIYEQYF. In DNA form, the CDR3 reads TGTGCCACCAGCAGAGATACAGGGATCTACGAGCAGTACTTC.

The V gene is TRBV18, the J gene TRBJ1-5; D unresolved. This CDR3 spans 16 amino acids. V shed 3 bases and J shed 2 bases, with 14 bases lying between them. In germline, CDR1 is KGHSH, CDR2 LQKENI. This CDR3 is CASSPGQGLRNQPQHF. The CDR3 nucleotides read TGTGCCAGCTCACCCGGGCAAGGCCTGCGCAATCAGCCCCAGCATTTT.

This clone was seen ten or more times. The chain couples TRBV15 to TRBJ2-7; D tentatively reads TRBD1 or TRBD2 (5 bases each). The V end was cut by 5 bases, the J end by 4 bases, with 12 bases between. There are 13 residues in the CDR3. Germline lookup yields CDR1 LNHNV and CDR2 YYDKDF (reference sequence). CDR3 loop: CATSPGRTYEQYF. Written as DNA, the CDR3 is TGTGCCACCAGCCCGGGACGGACGTACGAGCAGTACTTC. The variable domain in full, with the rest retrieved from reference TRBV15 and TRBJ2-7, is DAMVIQNPRYQVTQFGKPVTLSCSQTLNHNVMYWYQQKSSQAPKLLFHYYDKDFNNEADTPDNFQSRRPNTSFCFLDIRSPGLGDTAMYLCATSPGRTYEQYFGPGTRLTVT.

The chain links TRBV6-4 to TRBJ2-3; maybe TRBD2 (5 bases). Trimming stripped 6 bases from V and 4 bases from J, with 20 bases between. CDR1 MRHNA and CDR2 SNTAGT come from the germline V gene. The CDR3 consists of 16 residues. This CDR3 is CASRAPIGEESDTQYF. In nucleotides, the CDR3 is TGTGCCAGCAGAGCCCCCATCGGGGAAGAATCAGATACGCAGTATTTT.